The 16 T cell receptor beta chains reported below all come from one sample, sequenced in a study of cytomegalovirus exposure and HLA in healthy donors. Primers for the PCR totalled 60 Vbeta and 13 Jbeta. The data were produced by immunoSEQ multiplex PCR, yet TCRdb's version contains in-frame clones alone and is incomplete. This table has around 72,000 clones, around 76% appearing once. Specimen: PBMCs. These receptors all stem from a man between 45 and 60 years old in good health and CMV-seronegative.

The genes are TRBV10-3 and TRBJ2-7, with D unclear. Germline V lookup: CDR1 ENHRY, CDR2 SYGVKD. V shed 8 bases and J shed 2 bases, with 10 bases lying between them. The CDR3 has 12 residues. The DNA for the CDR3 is TGTGCCATCGCAAGCACTGCCTACGAGCAGTACTTC. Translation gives CAIASTAYEQYF.

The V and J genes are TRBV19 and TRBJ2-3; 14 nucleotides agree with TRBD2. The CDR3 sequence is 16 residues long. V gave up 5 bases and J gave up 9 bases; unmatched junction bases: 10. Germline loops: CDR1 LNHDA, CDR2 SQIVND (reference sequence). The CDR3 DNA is TGTGCCAGTAGTGTTCGACTAGCGGGGGGGCCGGGAACGCAGTATTTT. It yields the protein CASSVRLAGGPGTQYF.

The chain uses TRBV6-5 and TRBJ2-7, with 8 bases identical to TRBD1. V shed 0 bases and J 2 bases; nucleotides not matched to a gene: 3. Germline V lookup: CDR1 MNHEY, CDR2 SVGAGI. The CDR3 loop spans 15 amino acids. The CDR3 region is CASSYSKGQAYEQYF. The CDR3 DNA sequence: TGTGCCAGCAGTTACTCTAAGGGACAGGCCTACGAGCAGTACTTC.

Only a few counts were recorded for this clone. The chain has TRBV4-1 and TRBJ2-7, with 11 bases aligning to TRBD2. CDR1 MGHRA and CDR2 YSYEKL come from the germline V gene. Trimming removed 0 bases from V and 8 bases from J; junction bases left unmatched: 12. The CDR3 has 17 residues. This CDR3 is CASSQDASGGLDDKQYF. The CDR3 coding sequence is TGCGCCAGCAGCCAAGACGCTAGCGGGGGGCTCGATGATAAGCAGTACTTC.

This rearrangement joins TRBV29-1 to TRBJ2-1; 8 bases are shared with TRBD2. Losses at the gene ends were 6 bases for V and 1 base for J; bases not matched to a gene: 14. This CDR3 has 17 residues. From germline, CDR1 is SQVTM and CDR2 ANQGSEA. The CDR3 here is CSVGAGLAGESYNEQFF. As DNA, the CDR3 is TGCAGCGTCGGAGCCGGACTAGCTGGGGAATCCTACAATGAGCAGTTCTTC.

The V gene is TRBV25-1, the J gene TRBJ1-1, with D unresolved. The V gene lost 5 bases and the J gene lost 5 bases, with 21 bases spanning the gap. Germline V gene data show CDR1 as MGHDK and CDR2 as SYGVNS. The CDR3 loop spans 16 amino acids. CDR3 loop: CASSLAGRLRRTEAFF. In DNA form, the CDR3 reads TGTGCCAGCAGTTTGGCGGGAAGGCTTAGACGGACTGAAGCTTTCTTT.

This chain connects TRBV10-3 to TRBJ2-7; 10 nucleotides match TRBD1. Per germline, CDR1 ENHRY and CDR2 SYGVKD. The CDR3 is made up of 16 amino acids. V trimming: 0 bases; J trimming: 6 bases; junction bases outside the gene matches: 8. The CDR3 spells CAISESGQGTTGEQYF. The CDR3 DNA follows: TGTGCCATCAGTGAGTCGGGACAGGGGACTACTGGCGAGCAGTACTTC.

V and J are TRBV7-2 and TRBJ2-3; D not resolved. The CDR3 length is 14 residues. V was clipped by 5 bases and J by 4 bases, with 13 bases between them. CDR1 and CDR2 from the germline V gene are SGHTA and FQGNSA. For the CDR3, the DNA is TGTGCCAGCAGCCCCCTATGGCGGCCAGATACGCAGTATTTT. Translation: CASSPLWRPDTQYF.

The CDR3 sequence is CASSRLAGLTDTQYF. DNA of the CDR3: TGTGCCAGCAGCCGACTAGCGGGTCTCACAGATACGCAGTATTTT. The rearrangement uses TRBV7-9 and TRBJ2-3; 10 bases map to TRBD2. The trim removed 5 bases at V and 2 bases at J, leaving 4 bases unmatched. The CDR3 runs to 15 residues. Germline V gives CDR1 SEHNR, CDR2 FQNEAQ (reference sequence).

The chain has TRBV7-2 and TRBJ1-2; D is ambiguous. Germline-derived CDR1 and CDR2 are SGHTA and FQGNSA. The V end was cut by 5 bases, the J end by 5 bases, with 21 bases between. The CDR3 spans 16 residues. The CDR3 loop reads CASSDRGQIFRYGYTF. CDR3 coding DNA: TGTGCCAGCAGCGACCGCGGGCAGATTTTTAGGTATGGCTACACCTTC.

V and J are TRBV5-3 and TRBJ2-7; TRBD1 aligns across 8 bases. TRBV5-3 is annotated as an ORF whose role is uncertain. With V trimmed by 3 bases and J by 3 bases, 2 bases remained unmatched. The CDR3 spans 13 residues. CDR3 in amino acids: CARSWTGLYEQYF. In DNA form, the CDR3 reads TGTGCCAGAAGCTGGACAGGGCTCTACGAGCAGTACTTC.

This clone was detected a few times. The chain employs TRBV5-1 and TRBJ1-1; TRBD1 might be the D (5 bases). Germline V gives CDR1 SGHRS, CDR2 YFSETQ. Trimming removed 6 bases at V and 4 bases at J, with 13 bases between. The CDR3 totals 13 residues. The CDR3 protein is CASKASQGTEAFF. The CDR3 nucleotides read TGCGCCAGCAAGGCCTCTCAGGGCACTGAAGCTTTCTTT. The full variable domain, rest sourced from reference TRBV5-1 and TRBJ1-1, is KAGVTQTPRYLIKTRGQQVTLSCSPISGHRSVSWYQQTPGQGLQFLFEYFSETQRNKGNFPGRFSGRQFSNSRSEMNVSTLELGDSALYLCASKASQGTEAFFGQGTRLTVV.

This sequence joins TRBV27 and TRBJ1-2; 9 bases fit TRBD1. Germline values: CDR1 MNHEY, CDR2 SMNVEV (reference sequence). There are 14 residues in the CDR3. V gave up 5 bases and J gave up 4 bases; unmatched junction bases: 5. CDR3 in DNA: TGTGCCAGCAGTGCGACAGGGGGGTTCTATGGCTACACCTTC. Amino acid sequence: CASSATGGFYGYTF.

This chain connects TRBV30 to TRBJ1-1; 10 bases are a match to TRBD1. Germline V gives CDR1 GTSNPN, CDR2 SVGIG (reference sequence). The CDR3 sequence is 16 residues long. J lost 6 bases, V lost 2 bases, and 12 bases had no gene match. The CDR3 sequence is CAWSFPRTGGFPEAFF. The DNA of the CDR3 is TGTGCCTGGAGTTTTCCCAGGACAGGGGGGTTCCCTGAAGCTTTCTTT.

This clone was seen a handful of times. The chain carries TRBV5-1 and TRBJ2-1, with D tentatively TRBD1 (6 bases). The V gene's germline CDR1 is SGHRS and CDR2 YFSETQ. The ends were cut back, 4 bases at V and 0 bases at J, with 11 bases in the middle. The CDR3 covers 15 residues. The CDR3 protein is CASSPQGTSYNEQFF. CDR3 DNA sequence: TGCGCCAGCAGCCCCCAGGGGACCTCCTACAATGAGCAGTTCTTC. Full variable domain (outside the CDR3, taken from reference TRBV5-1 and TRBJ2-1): KAGVTQTPRYLIKTRGQQVTLSCSPISGHRSVSWYQQTPGQGLQFLFEYFSETQRNKGNFPGRFSGRQFSNSRSEMNVSTLELGDSALYLCASSPQGTSYNEQFFGPGTRLTVL.

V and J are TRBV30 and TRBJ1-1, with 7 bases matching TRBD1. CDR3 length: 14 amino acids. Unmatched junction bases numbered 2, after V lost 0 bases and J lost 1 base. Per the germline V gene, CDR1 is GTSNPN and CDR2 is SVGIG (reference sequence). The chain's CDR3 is CAWSVGTANTEAFF. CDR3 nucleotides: TGTGCCTGGAGTGTCGGGACAGCGAACACTGAAGCTTTCTTT.